The next 11 T cell receptor beta chains were all read from a single sample in a study of T-cell reconstitution after alpha-beta-depleted transplantation in children. Construction of the TCRbeta library involved unique molecular identifiers. Using its own MiXCR run on the PCR reads, TCRdb lists one record per CDR3 protein. The sample includes approximately 230,000 distinct CDR3 sequences, about 26% of them seen just once. The specimen was PBMCs, collected before TCRalphabeta/CD19-depleted stem cell transplant. The receptors were sampled from a girl aged 2 to 10 with Fanconi anemia, due to receive a stem cell transplant.

Ten or more counts support this clonotype. The CDR3 bases are TGTGCCAGCAGCCTGTGGACTAGCTCCTACGAGCAGTACTTC. Translated, it gives CASSLWTSSYEQYF. The V and J genes are TRBV7-2 and TRBJ2-7; 7 positions match TRBD2. CDR1 SGHTA and CDR2 FQGNSA come from the germline V gene. This CDR3 region has 14 residues. V lost 5 bases and J lost 0; bases outside the gene matches: 4.

This clonotype came up a few times. The chain links TRBV29-1 to TRBJ2-7, with D maybe TRBD1 (5 bases). CDR1 and CDR2 (germline): SQVTM, ANQGSEA. The V gene lost 4 bases and the J gene lost 2 bases, with 18 bases spanning the gap. This CDR3 comprises 15 residues. The CDR3 is CSVGPGPIDTYEQYF. In DNA form, the CDR3 reads TGCAGCGTTGGTCCAGGGCCCATAGACACCTACGAGCAGTACTTC.

The gene calls are TRBV27 and TRBJ1-2; 8 bases align to TRBD1. CDR1 is MNHEY, CDR2 SMNVEV, per germline (reference sequence). Trimming at V came to 6 bases and at J to 1 base, leaving 4 bases not matched to a gene. This CDR3 spans 14 amino acids. The CDR3 nucleotides read TGTGCCAGCAGCCCGACAGGGGATAACTATGGCTACACCTTC. Protein product: CASSPTGDNYGYTF.

This chain joins TRBV5-1 and TRBJ2-3; D gene ambiguous. The V gene's germline CDR1 is SGHRS and CDR2 YFSETQ. Trimming pared 4 bases from V and 6 bases from J, leaving 12 bases between. The CDR3 runs to 13 residues. The CDR3 nucleotides read TGCGCCAGCAGCCCTTTAGGTTGGGATACGCAGTATTTT. Translated: CASSPLGWDTQYF.

The chain is built from TRBV7-3 and TRBJ2-1; 8 bases agree with TRBD2. Germline CDR1 reads SGHTA; CDR2 reads FQGTGA. With V trimmed by 5 bases and J by 4 bases, 10 bases remained unmatched. CDR3 length: 16 residues. CDR3 DNA sequence: TGTGCCAGCAGCCTCGATGGGGCTAGCGGGTACAATGAGCAGTTCTTC. It translates to CASSLDGASGYNEQFF.

As for this clonotype: A much bigger clone sits one base away, suggesting this may be a read error. The rearrangement uses TRBV27 and TRBJ2-7; D may be TRBD1 (6 bases). The CDR3 has 14 amino acids. The germline V and J ends were trimmed by 10 bases and 4 bases, with 20 bases remaining between them. Germline CDR1 and CDR2: MNHEY and SMNVEV (reference sequence). The CDR3 DNA reads as TGTGCCATCCGTTCTGACAGGCCGCCTTACGAGCAGTACTTC. This sequence encodes CAIRSDRPPYEQYF.

V is TRBV12-3 or TRBV12-4 and J is TRBJ2-1, with 9 positions matching TRBD1. This CDR3 is 16 amino acids long. Trimming removed 2 bases from V and 0 bases from J; junction bases left unmatched: 2. The CDR3 reads CASSLRDRVSYNEQFF. As DNA, the CDR3 is TGTGCCAGCAGTTTAAGGGACAGGGTCTCCTACAATGAGCAGTTCTTC.

V gene TRBV10-3 combines with J gene TRBJ2-7; D is perhaps TRBD1 (6 bases). Trimming stripped 8 bases from V and 2 bases from J, with 10 bases between. Germline V gene lookup returns CDR1 ENHRY and CDR2 SYGVKD. There are 12 residues in the CDR3. The CDR3 reads CAIGRTAYEQYF. DNA of the CDR3: TGTGCCATCGGCAGGACAGCCTACGAGCAGTACTTC.

This chain joins TRBV5-1 and TRBJ2-7, with TRBD1 identical over 7 bases. The J segment lost 7 bases and the V segment lost 2 bases, leaving 12 bases of the junction unmatched. Germline CDR1 reads SGHRS; CDR2 reads YFSETQ. The CDR3 spans 15 residues. CDR3 nucleotides: TGCGCCAGCAGCTTAGGACAGGAAGTCTACAATGAGCAGTACTTC. Translated: CASSLGQEVYNEQYF.

This clonotype showed up many times. V usage is TRBV7-2 and J usage is TRBJ2-1, with 13 bases identical to TRBD2. J was trimmed by 9 bases and V by 4 bases; bases with no gene match: 15. The CDR3 consists of 18 residues. Germline V lookup: CDR1 SGHTA, CDR2 FQGNSA. The CDR3 spells CASSWTSGGALVGLEQFF. The CDR3 region has the DNA TGTGCCAGCAGCTGGACTAGCGGGGGAGCCTTGGTGGGACTTGAGCAGTTCTTC.

This clonotype is a singleton in its sample. V and J are TRBV24-1 and TRBJ2-7; TRBD1 is a possible D gene (6 bases). In germline, CDR1 is KGHDR, CDR2 SFDVKD. V was trimmed by 4 bases and J by 3 bases, leaving 9 bases between them. The CDR3 has 13 amino acids. The CDR3: CATSERDNYEQYF. The CDR3 nucleotides read TGTGCCACCAGTGAACGGGACAACTACGAGCAGTACTTC.